The 13 T cell receptor beta chains listed next were all sequenced from one sample in a study of blood T cells in healthy people across ages (dated by TCRdb to the mid-2010s). Libraries were made using 5' RACE. The sequencing machine was an Illumina HiSeq 2500. A second PCR of about 6 to 11 cycles was performed with a sample-barcoded 5' primer and a J-beta primer mix. Starting from the raw public reads, TCRdb applied fastp trimming at Q25, assembled clones with MiXCR and retained in-frame beta chains. Every CDR3 protein is listed once, alongside the most common genes and DNA of its rows. This sample gives hundreds of thousands of distinct CDR3 sequences in total; 50% to 65% of them show up just once. The ten top clones hold approximately 40% of the sample. Specimen: blood. The receptors shown here come from a man older than 75 in good health.

Comments on this clonotype: One junction end does not reproduce the germline sequence, and a read error may be involved. The chain carries TRBV11-2 and TRBJ2-7; D ambiguous. CDR3 size: 13 residues. Germline V gives CDR1 SGHAT, CDR2 FQNNGV. The CDR3 reads CASRLGASYEQYF. Written as DNA, the CDR3 is TGCGCCAGCAGATTAGGAGCCTCCTACGAGCAGTACTTC.

The chain couples TRBV29-1 to TRBJ2-3; 7 nucleotides agree with TRBD2. Germline-derived CDR1 and CDR2 are SQVTM and ANQGSEA. With V trimmed by 5 bases and J by 0 bases, 8 bases remained unmatched. The CDR3 consists of 15 residues. CDR3 amino acids: CSVSGTPGSTDTQYF. The CDR3 bases are TGCAGCGTTAGCGGGACCCCCGGGAGCACAGATACGCAGTATTTT.

This clonotype was seen a handful of times. The genes are TRBV10-3 and TRBJ1-2, with D perhaps matching TRBD1 (6 bases). The CDR3 is made up of 13 amino acids. Trimming took off 10 bases at V and 4 bases at J, with 16 bases between the two ends. Per germline, CDR1 ENHRY and CDR2 SYGVKD. The CDR3 here is CATEGGESYGYTF. Here the CDR3 DNA reads TGTGCCACCGAGGGGGGAGAGAGCTATGGCTACACCTTC.

This chain uses TRBV7-2 with TRBJ2-3; possible D gene TRBD1, 5 bases. The germline gives CDR1 SGHTA, CDR2 FQGNSA. The CDR3 has 16 residues. V lost 5 bases and J 4 bases, leaving 19 bases between the germline ends. Here the CDR3 DNA reads TGTGCCAGCAGCCCCCAGGGTTACCCCTTCGCAGATACGCAGTATTTT. Amino acid sequence: CASSPQGYPFADTQYF.

The genes are TRBV20-1 and TRBJ2-1; unclear D gene. This CDR3 contains 13 residues. Germline V gene sequence: CDR1 DFQATT, CDR2 SNEGSKA (reference sequence). Trimming shortened V by 1 base and J by 9 bases, and 13 bases separated the two germline ends. The CDR3 loop is CSARAPTAVEQFF. The CDR3 DNA sequence: TGCAGTGCTAGAGCCCCTACGGCCGTTGAGCAGTTCTTC.

The table lists this clonotype with a few counts. The V and J genes are TRBV27 and TRBJ2-2, with D perhaps TRBD2 (6 bases). The CDR3 spans 17 residues. The germline V and J ends were trimmed by 3 bases and 8 bases, with 22 bases remaining between them. Per germline, CDR1 MNHEY and CDR2 SMNVEV (reference sequence). The CDR3 DNA is TGTGCCAGCAGTTTCCTTTCTCCGGGCTCAGGAGGGGGGGAGCTGTTTTTT. This translates into CASSFLSPGSGGGELFF.

The V gene is TRBV20-1, the J gene TRBJ2-4; D is undetermined. Judging by the DNA end, TRBJ2-7 fits better; the J call may be wrong. From germline, CDR1 is DFQATT and CDR2 SNEGSKA (reference sequence). The CDR3 consists of 18 residues. The CDR3 loop is CSARDLAGRGSVDYEQYF. The CDR3 DNA reads TGCAGTGCTAGAGATCTTGCTGGGCGTGGCAGTGTGGACTACGAGCAGTACTTC.

This sequence joins TRBV20-1 and TRBJ2-7; D possibly corresponds to TRBD1 (6 bases). Trimming stripped 6 bases from V and 7 bases from J, with 22 bases between. CDR3 length: 14 amino acids. Germline V gene data show CDR1 as DFQATT and CDR2 as SNEGSKA (reference sequence). The DNA of the CDR3 is TGCAGTGCATGGGACGATGGGGGCTACAATGAGCAGTACTTC. Encoded protein: CSAWDDGGYNEQYF.

The chain carries TRBV14 and TRBJ2-4, with TRBD1 identical over 9 bases. The J call is in doubt because the DNA end fits TRBJ2-7 better. The germline V gene has CDR1 SGHDN and CDR2 FVKESK. The CDR3 sequence is 17 residues long. CDR3 amino acids: CASSPSEGQGPRDEQYF. Here the CDR3 DNA reads TGTGCCAGCAGCCCGTCGGAGGGACAGGGTCCAAGGGACGAGCAGTACTTC.

The chain is built from TRBV7-9 and TRBJ2-2; D gene uncertain. Germline assignment: CDR1 SEHNR and CDR2 FQNEAQ (reference sequence). The CDR3 consists of 12 residues. The V end lost 1 base, the J end lost 4 bases, and 1 base lay between the germline ends. The CDR3, as DNA: TGTGCCAGCAGCTTAGTCACCGGGGAGCTGTTTTTT. Translation: CASSLVTGELFF.

The V gene is TRBV11-2, the J gene TRBJ1-2, with 9 bases matching TRBD1. The CDR3 has 17 amino acids. The J segment lost 6 bases and the V segment lost 8 bases, leaving 19 bases of the junction unmatched. Germline-derived CDR1 and CDR2 are SGHAT and FQNNGV. The CDR3 nucleotides read TGTGCCAGCCGACGAGCTGGGACAGGGACCCACCGGGATGGCTACACCTTC. Translating it yields CASRRAGTGTHRDGYTF.

The V gene is TRBV2, the J gene TRBJ1-1; D remains unclear. The V gene lost 4 bases and the J gene lost 2 bases, with 8 bases spanning the gap. CDR3 length: 13 amino acids. Germline lookup yields CDR1 SNHLY and CDR2 FYNNEI. The CDR3 sequence: CASSVNFNTEAFF. In DNA form, the CDR3 reads TGTGCCAGCAGTGTTAACTTTAACACTGAAGCTTTCTTT.

This clonotype was seen a few times. The chain uses TRBV6-1 and TRBJ2-7, with TRBD1 identical over 7 bases. The ends lost 6 bases at V and 3 bases at J; junction bases unmatched: 8. In germline, CDR1 is MNHNS, CDR2 SASEGT. CDR3 length: 14 amino acids. The CDR3 protein is CASRLRRDSYEQYF. In nucleotides, the CDR3 is TGTGCCAGCAGACTCCGACGGGACAGCTACGAGCAGTACTTC.